The subject of this entry is one TCR beta chain. What it binds is not known. Germline-derived CDR1 and CDR2 are SGHTA and FQGNSA. The germline V and J ends were trimmed by 8 bases and 3 bases, with 16 bases remaining between them. This CDR3 is built from 14 residues. TCRdb processed the 5' RACE reads anew with MiXCR; each CDR3 protein has one entry. The sample lists roughly 400,000 distinct CDR3 sequences, 15% to 20% occurring once. The source of the sample is a study of T-cell memory formation after mild COVID-19. General study results and limits: Whether second-wave clones peaking at day 37 were SARS-CoV-2 specific went unconfirmed.

Source material: PBMCs or a T cell subset sorted from them (not recorded which). The TCR was taken from a man between 18 and 29 years old who had mild COVID-19 (a few samples of this study predate the infection). Cell type and time point are not known. The V gene is TRBV7-2, the J gene TRBJ2-5; D perhaps matches TRBD2 (6 bases). The CDR3 nucleotides are TGTGCCAGCGTGGGACGGGGGAAGGAAGAGACCCAGTACTTC. Amino acids: CASVGRGKEETQYF.